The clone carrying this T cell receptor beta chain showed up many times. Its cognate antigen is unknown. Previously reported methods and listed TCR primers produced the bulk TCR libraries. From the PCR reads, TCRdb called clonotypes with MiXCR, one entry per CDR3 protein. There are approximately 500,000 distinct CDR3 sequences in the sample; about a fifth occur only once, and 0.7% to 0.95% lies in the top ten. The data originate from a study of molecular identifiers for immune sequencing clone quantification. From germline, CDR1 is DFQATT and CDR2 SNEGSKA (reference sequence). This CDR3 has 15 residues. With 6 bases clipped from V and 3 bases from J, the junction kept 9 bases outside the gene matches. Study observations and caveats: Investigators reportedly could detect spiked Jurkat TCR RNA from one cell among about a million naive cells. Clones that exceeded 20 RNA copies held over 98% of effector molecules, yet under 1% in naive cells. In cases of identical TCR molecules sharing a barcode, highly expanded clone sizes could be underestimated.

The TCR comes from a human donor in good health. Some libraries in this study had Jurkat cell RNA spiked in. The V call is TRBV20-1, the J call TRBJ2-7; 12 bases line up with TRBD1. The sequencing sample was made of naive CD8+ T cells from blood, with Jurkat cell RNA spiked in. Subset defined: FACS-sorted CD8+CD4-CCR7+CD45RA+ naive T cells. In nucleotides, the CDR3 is TGCAGTGCCCTTGACCGGGACAGGGGGCTCTACGAGCAGTACTTC. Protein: CSALDRDRGLYEQYF.